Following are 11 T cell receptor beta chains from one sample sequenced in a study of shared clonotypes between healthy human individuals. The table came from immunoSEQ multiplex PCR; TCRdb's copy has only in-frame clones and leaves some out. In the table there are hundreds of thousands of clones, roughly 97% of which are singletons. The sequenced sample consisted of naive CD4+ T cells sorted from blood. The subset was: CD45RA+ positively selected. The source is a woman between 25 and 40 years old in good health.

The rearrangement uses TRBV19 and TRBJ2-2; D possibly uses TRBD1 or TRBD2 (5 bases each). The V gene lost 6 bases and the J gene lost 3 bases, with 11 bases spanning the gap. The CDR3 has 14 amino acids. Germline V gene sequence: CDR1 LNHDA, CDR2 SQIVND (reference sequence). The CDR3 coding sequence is TGTGCCAGTAGGAGGGGTGGGGACACCGGGGAGCTGTTTTTT. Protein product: CASRRGGDTGELFF.

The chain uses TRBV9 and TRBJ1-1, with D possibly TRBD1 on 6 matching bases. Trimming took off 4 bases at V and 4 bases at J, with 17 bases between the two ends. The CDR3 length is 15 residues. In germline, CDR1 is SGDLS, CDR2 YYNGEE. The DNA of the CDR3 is TGTGCCAGCAGCCCCACCCCAGGGGATATCACTGAAGCTTTCTTT. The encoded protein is CASSPTPGDITEAFF.

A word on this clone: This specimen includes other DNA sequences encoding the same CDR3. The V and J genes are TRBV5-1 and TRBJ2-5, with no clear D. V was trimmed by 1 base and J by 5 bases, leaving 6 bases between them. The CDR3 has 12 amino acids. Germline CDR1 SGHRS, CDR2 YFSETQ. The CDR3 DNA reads TGCGCCAGCAGCTTGACCGGGGAGACCCAGTACTTC. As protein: CASSLTGETQYF.

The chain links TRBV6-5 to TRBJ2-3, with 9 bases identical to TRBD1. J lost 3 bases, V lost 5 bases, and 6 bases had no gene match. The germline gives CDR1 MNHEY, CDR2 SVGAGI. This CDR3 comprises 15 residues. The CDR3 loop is CASSLQGARTDTQYF. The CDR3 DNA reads TGTGCCAGCAGTCTACAGGGGGCGCGTACAGATACGCAGTATTTT.

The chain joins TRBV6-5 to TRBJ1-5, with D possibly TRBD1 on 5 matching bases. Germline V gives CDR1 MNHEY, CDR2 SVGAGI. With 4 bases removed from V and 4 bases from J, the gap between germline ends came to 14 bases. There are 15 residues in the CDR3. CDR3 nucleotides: TGTGCCAGCAGTTTTCGGGACGGAATAAATCAGCCCCAGCATTTT. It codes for CASSFRDGINQPQHF.

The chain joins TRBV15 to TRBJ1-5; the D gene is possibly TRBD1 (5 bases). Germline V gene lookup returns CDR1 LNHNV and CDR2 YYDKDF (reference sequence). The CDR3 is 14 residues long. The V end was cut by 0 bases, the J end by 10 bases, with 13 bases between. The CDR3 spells CATSRDGGVRPQHF. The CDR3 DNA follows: TGTGCCACCAGCAGAGATGGGGGGGTTCGACCCCAGCATTTT. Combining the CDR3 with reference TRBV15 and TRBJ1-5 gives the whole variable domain DAMVIQNPRYQVTQFGKPVTLSCSQTLNHNVMYWYQQKSSQAPKLLFHYYDKDFNNEADTPDNFQSRRPNTSFCFLDIRSPGLGDTAMYLCATSRDGGVRPQHFGDGTRLSIL.

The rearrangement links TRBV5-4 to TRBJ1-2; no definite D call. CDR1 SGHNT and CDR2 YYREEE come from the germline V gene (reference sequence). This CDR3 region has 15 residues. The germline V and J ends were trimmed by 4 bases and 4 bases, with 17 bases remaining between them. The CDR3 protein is CASSRGWGEGYGYTF. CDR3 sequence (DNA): TGTGCCAGCAGCCGCGGATGGGGAGAGGGCTATGGCTACACCTTC.

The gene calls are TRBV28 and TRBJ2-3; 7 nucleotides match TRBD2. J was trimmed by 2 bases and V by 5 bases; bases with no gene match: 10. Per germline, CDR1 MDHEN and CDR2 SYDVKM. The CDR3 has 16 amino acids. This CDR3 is CASSAPGLRYTDTQYF. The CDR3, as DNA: TGTGCCAGCAGTGCCCCGGGACTACGATACACAGATACGCAGTATTTT.

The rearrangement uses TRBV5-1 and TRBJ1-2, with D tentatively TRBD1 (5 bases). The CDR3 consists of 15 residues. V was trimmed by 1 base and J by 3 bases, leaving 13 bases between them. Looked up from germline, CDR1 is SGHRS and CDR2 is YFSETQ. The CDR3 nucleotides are TGCGCCAGCAGCTTGCTTCAGGGCAGAGACTATGGCTACACCTTC. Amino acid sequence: CASSLLQGRDYGYTF.

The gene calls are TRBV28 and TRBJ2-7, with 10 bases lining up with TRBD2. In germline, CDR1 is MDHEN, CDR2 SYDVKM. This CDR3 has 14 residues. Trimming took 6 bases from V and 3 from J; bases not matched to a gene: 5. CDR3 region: CASRPSGSLYEQYF. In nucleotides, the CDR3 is TGTGCCAGCAGGCCTAGCGGGAGTCTCTACGAGCAGTACTTC.

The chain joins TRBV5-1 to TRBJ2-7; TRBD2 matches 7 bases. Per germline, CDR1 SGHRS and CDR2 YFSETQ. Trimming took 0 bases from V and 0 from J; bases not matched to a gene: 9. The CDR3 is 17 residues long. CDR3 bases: TGCGCCAGCAGCTTGGCCGGGGAGCGGGGCCTCTCCTACGAGCAGTACTTC. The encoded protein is CASSLAGERGLSYEQYF.